The 27 T cell receptor beta chains given below trace back to one sample, sequenced in a study of blood T cell repertoires in COVID-19. Only in-frame clones appear in the TCRdb table, and some are missing; sequencing was by immunoSEQ multiplex PCR. Seen here are roughly 150,000 clones, approximately 91% observed once, and the top ten hold about 2%. The sample was peripheral blood. These TCRs come from a young man with acute or convalescent COVID-19.

The chain combines TRBV2 with TRBJ2-1; TRBD2 aligns across 11 bases. CDR3 length: 15 amino acids. The trim removed 10 bases at V and 4 bases at J, leaving 9 bases unmatched. Looked up from germline, CDR1 is SNHLY and CDR2 is FYNNEI. This CDR3 reads CAITGTSGIYNEQFF. The CDR3 DNA reads as TGTGCCATTACCGGGACTAGCGGAATATACAATGAGCAGTTCTTC.

The rearrangement links TRBV5-1 to TRBJ2-5; TRBD1 matches 9 bases. Germline trimming cut 4 bases from V and 4 bases from J; bases unmatched to any gene: 11. The CDR3 runs to 16 residues. The germline gives CDR1 SGHRS, CDR2 YFSETQ. In DNA form, the CDR3 reads TGCGCCAGCAGCGCCGGGACAGGGAGGAGAGGAGAGACCCAGTACTTC. Encoded protein: CASSAGTGRRGETQYF.

The chain is built from TRBV19 and TRBJ2-1; 7 bases map to TRBD1. The CDR3 spans 12 residues. The V and J ends lost 4 bases and 6 bases, in that order; junction bases with no gene match: 0. Germline loops: CDR1 LNHDA, CDR2 SQIVND (reference sequence). This chain's CDR3 is CASSRDSNEQFF. In DNA form, the CDR3 reads TGTGCCAGTAGTAGGGACAGCAATGAGCAGTTCTTC.

V gene TRBV9 combines with J gene TRBJ1-4, with no clear D. The CDR3 is 15 residues long. Germline loops: CDR1 SGDLS, CDR2 YYNGEE. With 4 bases removed from V and 4 bases from J, the gap between germline ends came to 14 bases. This CDR3 is CASSREVAYNEKLFF. CDR3 DNA sequence: TGTGCCAGCAGCCGCGAGGTGGCCTATAATGAAAAACTGTTTTTT.

V gene TRBV30 combines with J gene TRBJ1-2; the D gene is possibly TRBD1 (6 bases). This CDR3 has 13 residues. Trimming left V 1 base short and J 13 bases short, with 19 bases between. CDR1 is GTSNPN and CDR2 is SVGIG in the germline V gene (reference sequence). The CDR3 DNA reads TGTGCCTGGAGTGCCGACAGGAGAATTGGTCCCACCTTC. Protein sequence: CAWSADRRIGPTF.

This clone was detected a few times. The chain is built from TRBV24-1 and TRBJ1-6; 7 bases line up with TRBD1. V dropped 1 base and J dropped 9; count of bases not matched to a gene: 5. Germline V gives CDR1 KGHDR, CDR2 SFDVKD. This CDR3 is 15 amino acids long. The CDR3 region has the DNA TGTGCCACCAGTGATTTAGGGACAGCCCCTTCACCCCTCCACTTT. Its translation is CATSDLGTAPSPLHF.

The chain recombines TRBV30 with TRBJ1-1; possible D gene TRBD1, 5 bases. Germline V CDR1 and CDR2: GTSNPN, SVGIG (reference sequence). Trimming took 0 bases from V and 4 from J, leaving 6 bases between them. The CDR3 runs to 12 residues. CDR3 nucleotide sequence: TGTGCCTGGAGTGTCGGGGGCACTGAAGCTTTCTTT. It yields the protein CAWSVGGTEAFF.

This clone was recorded once. The V call is TRBV4-1, the J call TRBJ1-2; no clear D. V gave up 2 bases and J gave up 6 bases, with 10 bases separating them. The germline CDR1 and CDR2 sequences are MGHRA and YSYEKL. The CDR3 is made up of 13 amino acids. The CDR3 region has the DNA TGCGCCAGCAGCCAAAACCTGAGGGATGGCTACACCTTC. It codes for CASSQNLRDGYTF.

This chain connects TRBV4-2 to TRBJ1-4; possible D gene TRBD1, 5 bases. V lost 3 bases and J lost 6, with 17 bases in between. The CDR3 has 16 residues. Germline-derived CDR1 and CDR2 are LGHNA and YNFKEQ. The CDR3 DNA sequence: TGTGCCAGCAGCCAGGCATGGGGGGATCAAGATGAAAAACTGTTTTTT. Residues: CASSQAWGDQDEKLFF.

The chain joins TRBV19 to TRBJ1-1, with 10 bases that match TRBD1. Germline assignment: CDR1 LNHDA and CDR2 SQIVND (reference sequence). V lost 9 bases and J lost 5; bases outside the gene matches: 18. This CDR3 comprises 17 residues. CDR3 protein: CASKQTRDRGAGTEAFF. The CDR3 nucleotides are TGTGCCAGCAAACAAACAAGGGACAGGGGTGCGGGAACTGAAGCTTTCTTT.

This clone showed up just once. This sequence joins TRBV27 and TRBJ2-7; D is possibly TRBD2 (5 bases). Trimming took off 3 bases at V and 3 bases at J, with 18 bases between the two ends. CDR3 size: 16 residues. Germline CDR1 reads MNHEY; CDR2 reads SMNVEV (reference sequence). The CDR3 spells CASSFSAIGRFYEQYF. CDR3 coding DNA: TGTGCCAGCAGTTTTTCAGCCATAGGGAGATTCTACGAGCAGTACTTC.

The chain couples TRBV5-1 to TRBJ2-2, with D possibly matching TRBD2 (6 bases). This CDR3 has 16 residues. V dropped 2 bases and J dropped 6 bases, with 17 bases sitting between them. Germline assignment: CDR1 SGHRS and CDR2 YFSETQ. The CDR3, as DNA: TGCGCCAGCAGCTTACTAGCCGACAGCGATGCCGGGGAGCTGTTTTTT. Amino acids: CASSLLADSDAGELFF.

This clone appeared once. The chain carries TRBV19 and TRBJ1-2; a weak D match, TRBD1 (5 bases). Trimming shortened V by 5 bases and J by 8 bases, and 15 bases separated the two germline ends. Germline CDR1 reads LNHDA; CDR2 reads SQIVND (reference sequence). The CDR3 is made up of 13 amino acids. Written as DNA, the CDR3 is TGTGCCAGTAGTGTCACCGCGGAGGGGGGCTACACCTTC. Its protein product is CASSVTAEGGYTF.

The gene calls are TRBV2 and TRBJ1-1; 8 bases fit TRBD1. V lost 5 bases to trimming and J lost 3 bases; unmatched junction nucleotides: 5. Germline V gives CDR1 SNHLY, CDR2 FYNNEI. This CDR3 region has 14 residues. CDR3 amino acids: CASSLGQAYTEAFF. The DNA for the CDR3 is TGTGCCAGCAGTCTGGGACAGGCGTACACTGAAGCTTTCTTT. The complete variable domain, with remaining parts taken from reference TRBV2 and TRBJ1-1, reads EPEVTQTPSHQVTQMGQEVILRCVPISNHLYFYWYRQILGQKVEFLVSFYNNEISEKSEIFDDQFSVERPDGSNFTLKIRSTKLEDSAMYFCASSLGQAYTEAFFGQGTRLTVV.

CDR3 coding DNA: TGTGCCAGCAGCTTGGTTCCGCGCACTGAAGCTTTCTTT. Translation gives CASSLVPRTEAFF. The rearrangement uses TRBV5-4 and TRBJ1-1; D remains unclear. V was clipped by 0 bases and J by 4 bases, with 7 bases between them. The CDR3 is 13 residues long. Germline CDR1 is SGHNT and CDR2 is YYREEE (reference sequence).

The V call is TRBV3-1 (or the pseudogene TRBV3-2), the J call TRBJ2-2, with a possible D match to TRBD1 (6 bases). V lost 4 bases to trimming and J lost 3 bases, with 24 bases between them. Germline V gene sequence: CDR1 LGHDT, CDR2 YNNKEL (reference sequence). The CDR3 loop spans 19 amino acids. The CDR3 DNA reads as TGTGCCAGCAGCCCCCACCCGATGGGGCACAGGGCCTACACCGGGGAGCTGTTTTTT. Translation: CASSPHPMGHRAYTGELFF.

The chain couples TRBV19 to TRBJ1-4; D is unclear. Germline CDR1 reads LNHDA; CDR2 reads SQIVND (reference sequence). Trimming removed 0 bases at V and 0 bases at J, with 14 bases between. The CDR3 runs 18 residues. The CDR3 DNA follows: TGTGCCAGTAGTATAGATCTGATTTGGAGGGCAACTAATGAAAAACTGTTTTTT. This sequence encodes CASSIDLIWRATNEKLFF.

The chain has TRBV12-3 or TRBV12-4 and TRBJ1-4; weak D call: TRBD1 (6 bases). CDR3 size: 13 residues. V dropped 8 bases and J dropped 6 bases, with 13 bases sitting between them. The CDR3 sequence: CASGVGGYEKLFF. CDR3 sequence (DNA): TGTGCCAGCGGGGTAGGGGGTTATGAAAAACTGTTTTTT.

The rearrangement joins TRBV3-1 (or the pseudogene TRBV3-2) to TRBJ1-2, with 8 bases matching TRBD1. Germline CDR1 LGHDT, CDR2 YNNKEL (reference sequence). This CDR3 comprises 13 residues. Trimming cost V 7 bases and J 7 bases; bases outside gene matches: 8. CDR3 bases: TGTGCCAGCACCAACGGACAGGGAGGTGGCTACACCTTC. Translation gives CASTNGQGGGYTF.

The CDR3 DNA reads TGTGCCAGCAGTTACTCGGCGAGGGAGCAGTACTTC. Translation: CASSYSAREQYF. The rearrangement joins TRBV6-6 to TRBJ2-7, with no clear D. The germline V and J ends were trimmed by 0 bases and 7 bases, with 7 bases remaining between them. This CDR3 region has 12 residues. The germline V gene encodes CDR1 MNHNY and CDR2 SVGAGI (reference sequence).

This chain uses TRBV9 with TRBJ2-7; 7 bases align to TRBD2. Germline V lookup: CDR1 SGDLS, CDR2 YYNGEE. The V segment lost 0 bases and the J segment 0 bases; nucleotides outside the gene matches: 3. The CDR3 contains 15 residues. CDR3: CASSVGPSGSYEQYF. The CDR3, as DNA: TGTGCCAGCAGCGTAGGGCCTAGCGGCTCCTACGAGCAGTACTTC.

V and J are TRBV30 and TRBJ1-5; D is unresolved. The CDR3 is made up of 15 amino acids. The germline V gene has CDR1 GTSNPN and CDR2 SVGIG (reference sequence). The V gene lost 0 bases and the J gene lost 3 bases, with 12 bases spanning the gap. The CDR3 region has the DNA TGTGCCTGGAGTGTTGGCAGTACACACAATCAGCCCCAGCATTTT. Translation gives CAWSVGSTHNQPQHF.

J is TRBJ2-5 and V is TRBV27; 10 nucleotides line up with TRBD2. This CDR3 is 16 amino acids long. The V gene's germline CDR1 is MNHEY and CDR2 SMNVEV (reference sequence). The V gene end was trimmed by 2 bases and the J gene end by 6 bases; junction bases not matched to a gene: 9. This chain's CDR3 is CASSLQSAGGRKTQYF. In DNA form, the CDR3 reads TGTGCCAGCAGTTTACAGTCAGCGGGGGGGCGGAAGACCCAGTACTTC.

This sequence joins TRBV10-3 and TRBJ1-1; 8 nucleotides align to TRBD1. The germline V gene encodes CDR1 ENHRY and CDR2 SYGVKD. Unmatched junction bases numbered 13, after V lost 10 bases and J lost 0 bases. CDR3 size: 16 residues. CDR3 bases: TGTGCCACCTTAGACAGGGGCCATTCTTTGAACACTGAAGCTTTCTTT. Encoded protein: CATLDRGHSLNTEAFF.

The gene calls are TRBV5-6 and TRBJ2-2; 8 bases agree with TRBD1. Trimming cost V 4 bases and J 3 bases; bases outside gene matches: 8. This CDR3 has 16 residues. The germline V gene encodes CDR1 SGHDT and CDR2 YYEEEE. CDR3: CASSPGQAVDTGELFF. In nucleotides, the CDR3 is TGTGCCAGCAGCCCGGGACAGGCGGTGGACACCGGGGAGCTGTTTTTT.

V usage is TRBV6-1 and J usage is TRBJ1-2; TRBD1 agrees at 9 bases. V gave up 6 bases and J gave up 6 bases; unmatched junction bases: 20. This CDR3 is built from 18 residues. CDR1 is MNHNS, CDR2 SASEGT, per germline. CDR3 sequence reads: CASREFAVSGTGYDGYTF. The CDR3 nucleotides read TGTGCCAGCAGGGAATTCGCTGTGAGCGGGACAGGGTATGATGGCTACACCTTC.

V is TRBV5-1 and J is TRBJ2-1; perhaps TRBD2 as D (7 bases). Germline values: CDR1 SGHRS, CDR2 YFSETQ. The V gene lost 4 bases and the J gene lost 7 bases, with 15 bases spanning the gap. The CDR3 length is 14 residues. This CDR3 reads CASSPWGGANEQFF. Written as DNA, the CDR3 is TGCGCCAGCAGCCCCTGGGGGGGGGCAAATGAGCAGTTCTTC.